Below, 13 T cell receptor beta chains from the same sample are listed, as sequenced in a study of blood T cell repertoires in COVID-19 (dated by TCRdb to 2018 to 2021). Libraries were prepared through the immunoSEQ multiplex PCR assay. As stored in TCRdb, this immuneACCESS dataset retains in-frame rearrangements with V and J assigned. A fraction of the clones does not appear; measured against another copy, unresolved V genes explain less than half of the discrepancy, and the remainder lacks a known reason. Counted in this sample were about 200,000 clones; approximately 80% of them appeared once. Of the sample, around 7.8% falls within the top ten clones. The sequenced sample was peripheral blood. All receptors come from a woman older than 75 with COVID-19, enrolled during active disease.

CDR3 DNA: TGCGCCAGCAGCTTGCCCGACAGTATTGAAGCTTTCTTT. Translating gives CASSLPDSIEAFF. The gene calls are TRBV5-1 and TRBJ1-1, with D possibly matching TRBD1 (5 bases). Germline-derived CDR1 and CDR2 are SGHRS and YFSETQ. The CDR3 is 13 amino acids. V shed 1 base and J shed 7 bases, with 11 bases lying between them.

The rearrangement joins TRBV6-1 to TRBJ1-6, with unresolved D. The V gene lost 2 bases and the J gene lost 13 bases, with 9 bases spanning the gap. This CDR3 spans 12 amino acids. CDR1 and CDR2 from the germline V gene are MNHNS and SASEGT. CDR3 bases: TGTGCCAGCAGTGAAATCCCTCTGCCCCTCCACTTT. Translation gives CASSEIPLPLHF.

The CDR3 DNA is TGTGCCAGCAGCTTGGGGCGGGGGCTCACTGAAGCTTTCTTT. It translates to CASSLGRGLTEAFF. The chain employs TRBV7-8 and TRBJ1-1; TRBD1 might be the D (6 bases). This CDR3 has 14 residues. Germline-derived CDR1 and CDR2 are SGHVS and FQNEAQ. The V end was cut by 3 bases, the J end by 4 bases, with 12 bases between.

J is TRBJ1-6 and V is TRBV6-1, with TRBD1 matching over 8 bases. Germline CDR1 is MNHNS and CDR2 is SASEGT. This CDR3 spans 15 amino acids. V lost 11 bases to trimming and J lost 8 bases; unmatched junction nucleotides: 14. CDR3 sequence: CAALQGTGYYSPLHF. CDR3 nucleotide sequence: TGTGCCGCGCTACAGGGGACAGGTTATTATTCACCCCTCCACTTT.

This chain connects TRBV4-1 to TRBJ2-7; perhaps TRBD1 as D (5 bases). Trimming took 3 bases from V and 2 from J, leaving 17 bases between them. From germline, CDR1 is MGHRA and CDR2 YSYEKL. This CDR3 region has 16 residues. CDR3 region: CASSHPPPRVAYEQYF. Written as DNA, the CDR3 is TGCGCCAGCAGCCATCCCCCCCCCAGGGTGGCCTACGAGCAGTACTTC.

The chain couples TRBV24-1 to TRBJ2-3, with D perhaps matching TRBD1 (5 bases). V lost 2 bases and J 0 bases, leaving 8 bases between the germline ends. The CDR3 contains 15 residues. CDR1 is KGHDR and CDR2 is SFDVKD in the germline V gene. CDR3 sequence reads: CATSDSTASTDTQYF. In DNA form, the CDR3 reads TGTGCCACCAGTGATTCGACAGCTAGCACAGATACGCAGTATTTT.

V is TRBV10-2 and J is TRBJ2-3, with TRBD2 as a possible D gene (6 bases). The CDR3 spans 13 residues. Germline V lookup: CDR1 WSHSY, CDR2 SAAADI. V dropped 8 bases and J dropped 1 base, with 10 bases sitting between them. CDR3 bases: TGCGCCAGCGCCCCGGGAGGCACAGATACGCAGTATTTT. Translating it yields CASAPGGTDTQYF.

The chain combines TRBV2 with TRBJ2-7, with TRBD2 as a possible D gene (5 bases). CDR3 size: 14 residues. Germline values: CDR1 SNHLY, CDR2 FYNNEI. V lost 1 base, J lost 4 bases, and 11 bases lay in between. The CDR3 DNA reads TGTGCCAGCAGTGAAGGTCGGGGAACGTACGAGCAGTACTTC. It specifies CASSEGRGTYEQYF.

The chain's CDR3 is CSVARGQGYYEQYF. In DNA, the CDR3 is TGCAGCGTCGCCCGGGGACAGGGTTACTACGAGCAGTACTTC. V and J are TRBV29-1 and TRBJ2-7, with 9 bases fitting TRBD1. The germline V gene has CDR1 SQVTM and CDR2 ANQGSEA. CDR3 length equals 14 residues. V gave up 6 bases and J gave up 3 bases; unmatched junction bases: 9.

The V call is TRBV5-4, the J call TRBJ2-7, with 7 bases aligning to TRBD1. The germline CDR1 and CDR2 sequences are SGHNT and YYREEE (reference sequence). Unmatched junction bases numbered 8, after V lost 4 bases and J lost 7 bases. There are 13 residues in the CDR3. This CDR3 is CASSPTGVGEQYF. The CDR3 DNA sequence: TGTGCCAGCAGCCCAACAGGGGTGGGGGAGCAGTACTTC.

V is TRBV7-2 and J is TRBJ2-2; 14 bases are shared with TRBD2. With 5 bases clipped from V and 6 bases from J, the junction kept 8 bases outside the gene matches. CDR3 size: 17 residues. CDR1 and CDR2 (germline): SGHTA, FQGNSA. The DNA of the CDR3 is TGTGCCAGCAGCCCCAAAGGACTAGCGGGAGGTCCCGGGGAGCTGTTTTTT. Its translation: CASSPKGLAGGPGELFF.

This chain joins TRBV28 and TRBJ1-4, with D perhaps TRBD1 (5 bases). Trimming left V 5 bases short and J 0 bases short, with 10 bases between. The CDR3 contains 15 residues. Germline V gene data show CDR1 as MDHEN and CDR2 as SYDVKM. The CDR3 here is CASSPPTATNEKLFF. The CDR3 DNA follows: TGTGCCAGCAGTCCCCCGACAGCAACTAATGAAAAACTGTTTTTT.

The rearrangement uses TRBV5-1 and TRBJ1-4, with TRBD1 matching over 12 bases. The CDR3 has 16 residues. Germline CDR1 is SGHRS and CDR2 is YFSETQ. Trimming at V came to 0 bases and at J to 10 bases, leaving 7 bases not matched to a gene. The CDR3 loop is CASSLAPGQGAGKLFF. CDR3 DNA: TGCGCCAGCAGCTTGGCCCCGGGACAGGGGGCCGGAAAACTGTTTTTT. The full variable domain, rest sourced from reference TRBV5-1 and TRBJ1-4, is KAGVTQTPRYLIKTRGQQVTLSCSPISGHRSVSWYQQTPGQGLQFLFEYFSETQRNKGNFPGRFSGRQFSNSRSEMNVSTLELGDSALYLCASSLAPGQGAGKLFFGSGTQLSVL.